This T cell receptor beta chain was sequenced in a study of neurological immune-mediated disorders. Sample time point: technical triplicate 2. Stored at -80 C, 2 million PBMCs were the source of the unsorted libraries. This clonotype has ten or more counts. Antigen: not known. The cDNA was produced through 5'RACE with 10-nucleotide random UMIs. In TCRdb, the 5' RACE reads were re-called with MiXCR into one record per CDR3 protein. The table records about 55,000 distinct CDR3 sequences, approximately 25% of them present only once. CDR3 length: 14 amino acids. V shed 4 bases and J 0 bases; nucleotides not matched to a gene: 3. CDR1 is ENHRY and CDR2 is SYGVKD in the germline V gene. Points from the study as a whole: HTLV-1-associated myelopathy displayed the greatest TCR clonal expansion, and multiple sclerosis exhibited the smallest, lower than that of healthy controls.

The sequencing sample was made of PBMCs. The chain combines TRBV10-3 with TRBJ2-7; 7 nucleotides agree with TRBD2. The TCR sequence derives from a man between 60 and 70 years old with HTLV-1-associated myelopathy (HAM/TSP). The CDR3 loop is CAISGGGSSYEQYF. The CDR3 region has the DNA TGTGCCATCAGTGGGGGGGGTAGCTCCTACGAGCAGTACTTC.